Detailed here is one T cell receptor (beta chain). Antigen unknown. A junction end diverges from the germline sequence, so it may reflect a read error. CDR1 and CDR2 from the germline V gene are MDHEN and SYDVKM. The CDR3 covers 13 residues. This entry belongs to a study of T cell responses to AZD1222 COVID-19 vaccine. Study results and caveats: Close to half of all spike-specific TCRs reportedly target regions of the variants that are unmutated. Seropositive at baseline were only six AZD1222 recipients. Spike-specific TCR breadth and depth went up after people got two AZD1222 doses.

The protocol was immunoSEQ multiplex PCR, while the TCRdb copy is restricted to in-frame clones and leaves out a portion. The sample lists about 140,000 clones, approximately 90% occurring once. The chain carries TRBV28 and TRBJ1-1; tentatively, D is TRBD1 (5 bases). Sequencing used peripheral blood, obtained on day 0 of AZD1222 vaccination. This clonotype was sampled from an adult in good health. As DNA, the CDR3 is TGTGCCAGCAGTTCGGCGGGACGTAGCCTTTCTCTGTTT. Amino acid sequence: CASSSAGRSLSLF.